The T cell receptor (beta chain) described here comes from a study of CD8 T cells in Susac syndrome. V gave up 3 bases and J gave up 7 bases; unmatched junction bases: 6. CDR1 SGHAT and CDR2 FQDESV come from the germline V gene (reference sequence). The CDR3 spans 13 residues. After extraction with the RNeasy kit, roughly 0.5 to 1 ug of the RNA was reverse transcribed using random hexamers. Each CDR3 protein is one row after TCRdb ran MiXCR on the immunoSEQ multiplex PCR reads. The sample consists of 190,000 or so distinct CDR3 sequences, 90% to 95% of them appearing once. Sequencing used CD4+ T cells from PBMCs. The TCR sequence derives from a human donor with multiple sclerosis. The chain employs TRBV11-1 and TRBJ2-7; 7 nucleotides match TRBD1. This chain's CDR3 is CASSFRTGGEQYF. The DNA of the CDR3 is TGTGCCAGCAGCTTTAGGACAGGCGGGGAGCAGTACTTC.